A single sample gave rise to the 30 T cell receptor beta chains below, sequenced in a study of identifying expanded T cells in peripheral blood. Using immunoSEQ multiplex PCR, the repertoire was profiled, and TCRdb retains in-frame clones only, with some absent. This table has some 95,000 clones, 88% appearing once. Sequencing was done on a sample of blood. These receptors were taken from a person between 18 and 75 years old in good health.

The chain couples TRBV5-1 to TRBJ1-1; 8 positions agree with TRBD1. CDR1 is SGHRS, CDR2 YFSETQ, per germline. With 4 bases clipped from V and 1 base from J, the junction kept 3 bases outside the gene matches. The length of the CDR3 is 14 residues. The CDR3 region is CASSTGQANTEAFF. CDR3 nucleotide sequence: TGCGCCAGCAGCACGGGACAGGCGAACACTGAAGCTTTCTTT.

The V call is TRBV6-1, the J call TRBJ1-1, with 7 bases matching TRBD1. V was pared by 5 bases and J by 2 bases, with 8 bases of the junction left unmatched. Germline assignment: CDR1 MNHNS and CDR2 SASEGT. The CDR3 runs 15 residues. In DNA form, the CDR3 reads TGTGCCAGCAGTCCTTGGACAGGAGCCAACACTGAAGCTTTCTTT. It yields the protein CASSPWTGANTEAFF.

V is TRBV19 and J is TRBJ2-7; 11 bases are a match to TRBD2. This CDR3 region has 16 residues. Trimming cost V 3 bases and J 4 bases; bases outside gene matches: 8. CDR1 LNHDA and CDR2 SQIVND come from the germline V gene (reference sequence). CDR3 coding DNA: TGTGCCAGTAGTATGTTCCCTAGCGGGAGGAGGTACGAGCAGTACTTC. Translated, it gives CASSMFPSGRRYEQYF.

The V call is TRBV6-1, the J call TRBJ1-2; 9 positions match TRBD1. Germline values: CDR1 MNHNS, CDR2 SASEGT. This CDR3 is 15 amino acids long. V trimming: 5 bases; J trimming: 2 bases; junction bases outside the gene matches: 6. The CDR3 DNA sequence: TGTGCCAGCAGTCTACAGGGGGCGGGGAACTATGGCTACACCTTC. Translating it yields CASSLQGAGNYGYTF.

The CDR3 nucleotides read TGCAGCGTTGAAAGGGAGCCTGGCCGGTGGGGGGATGAGCAGTTCTTC. This translates into CSVEREPGRWGDEQFF. The chain employs TRBV29-1 and TRBJ2-1, with D perhaps TRBD2 (6 bases). V was clipped by 2 bases and J by 8 bases, with 22 bases between them. Germline V gene sequence: CDR1 SQVTM, CDR2 ANQGSEA. The CDR3 totals 16 residues.

This rearrangement joins TRBV10-1 to TRBJ1-5; unclear D gene. V lost 2 bases and J lost 7, with 9 bases in between. Germline-derived CDR1 and CDR2 are WNHNN and SYGVQD (reference sequence). The CDR3 totals 13 residues. DNA for the CDR3: TGCGCCAGCAGTGAGACGGGTCTCCAGCCCCAGCATTTT. This encodes CASSETGLQPQHF.

Regarding this clone: At one of its ends the junction is not consistent with the germline gene, which may arise from a read error. The chain employs TRBV13 and TRBJ2-1; possible D gene TRBD1, 6 bases. This CDR3 spans 15 amino acids. CDR1 and CDR2 from the germline V gene are PRHDT and FYEKMQ (reference sequence). The CDR3 region is CASSLGVAGASEQFF. The CDR3 DNA reads as TGTGCCAGCAGCCTAGGGGTGGCAGGGGCTAGTGAGCAGTTCTTC.

In its sample, this clone was seen a few times. The CDR3 loop is CASSRASLAGNTIYF. The CDR3 DNA follows: TGTGCCAGTAGTAGGGCCTCGTTGGCAGGAAACACCATATATTTT. The genes are TRBV19 and TRBJ1-3; D is uncertain. Trimming cost V 4 bases and J 4 bases, with 14 bases left between them. The CDR3 is 15 residues long. Germline CDR1 and CDR2: LNHDA and SQIVND (reference sequence).

The gene calls are TRBV13 and TRBJ1-1; D ambiguous. Trimming cost V 0 bases and J 11 bases, with 19 bases left between them. Germline-derived CDR1 and CDR2 are PRHDT and FYEKMQ (reference sequence). The CDR3 runs 15 residues. CDR3 sequence: CASSLGDRKAGRAFF. In DNA form, the CDR3 reads TGTGCCAGCAGCTTAGGCGATCGGAAGGCAGGTAGGGCTTTCTTT. Combining the CDR3 with reference TRBV13 and TRBJ1-1 gives the whole variable domain AAGVIQSPRHLIKEKRETATLKCYPIPRHDTVYWYQQGPGQDPQFLISFYEKMQSDKGSIPDRFSAQQFSDYHSELNMSSLELGDSALYFCASSLGDRKAGRAFFGQGTRLTVV.

This clone was observed a single time. The V call is TRBV6-1, the J call TRBJ1-1, with a tentative D call TRBD1 (6 bases). The CDR3 contains 14 residues. Trimming shortened V by 4 bases and J by 3 bases, and 12 bases separated the two germline ends. CDR1 is MNHNS and CDR2 is SASEGT in the germline V gene. The CDR3 here is CASSAYRVDTEAFF. DNA of the CDR3: TGTGCCAGCAGTGCATACAGGGTCGACACTGAAGCTTTCTTT.

This chain joins TRBV5-1 and TRBJ2-2; tentative D call: TRBD1 (6 bases). The CDR3 totals 15 residues. The ends were cut back, 1 base at V and 6 bases at J, with 13 bases in the middle. Germline V gene sequence: CDR1 SGHRS, CDR2 YFSETQ. This chain's CDR3 is CASSLLQGTPGELFF. The DNA for the CDR3 is TGCGCCAGCAGCTTGCTACAGGGAACCCCCGGGGAGCTGTTTTTT. Drawing the rest from reference TRBV5-1 and TRBJ2-2, the complete variable domain is KAGVTQTPRYLIKTRGQQVTLSCSPISGHRSVSWYQQTPGQGLQFLFEYFSETQRNKGNFPGRFSGRQFSNSRSEMNVSTLELGDSALYLCASSLLQGTPGELFFGEGSRLTVL.

The gene calls are TRBV9 and TRBJ2-7; TRBD2 matches 9 bases. CDR1 is SGDLS and CDR2 is YYNGEE in the germline V gene. The CDR3 length is 18 residues. With 0 bases clipped from V and 5 bases from J, the junction kept 15 bases outside the gene matches. The CDR3 bases are TGTGCCAGCAGCGTAGGTCGGATGGGACTAGCTCTGAGGAACGAGCAGTACTTC. This sequence encodes CASSVGRMGLALRNEQYF.

The CDR3 reads CASSPGTGDLKTQYF. Written as DNA, the CDR3 is TGTGCCAGCAGCCCCGGGACAGGGGATTTGAAGACCCAGTACTTC. V gene TRBV5-4 combines with J gene TRBJ2-5; 10 positions match TRBD1. This CDR3 is 15 amino acids long. V dropped 4 bases and J dropped 6; count of bases not matched to a gene: 9. Per the germline V gene, CDR1 is SGHNT and CDR2 is YYREEE (reference sequence).

This chain joins TRBV18 and TRBJ2-7; 9 bases are shared with TRBD1. The junction had 7 bases not matched to a gene; V was cut back by 0 bases and J by 4 bases. Germline V CDR1 and CDR2: KGHSH, LQKENI. CDR3 size: 16 residues. The DNA of the CDR3 is TGTGCCAGCTCACCACCGGGGACAGGGTTGAGTTACGAGCAGTACTTC. As protein: CASSPPGTGLSYEQYF.

V gene TRBV7-2 combines with J gene TRBJ1-6; D may be TRBD1 (6 bases). The CDR3 consists of 16 residues. From germline, CDR1 is SGHTA and CDR2 FQGNSA. Trimming removed 4 bases at V and 7 bases at J, with 17 bases between. The CDR3 DNA follows: TGTGCCAGCAGCTACCTACGGGGGGCTGTGAATTCACCCCTCCACTTT. Its translation is CASSYLRGAVNSPLHF. Full variable domain (rest looked up from reference TRBV7-2 and TRBJ1-6): GAGVSQSPSNKVTEKGKDVELRCDPISGHTALYWYRQSLGQGLEFLIYFQGNSAPDKSGLPSDRFSAERTGGSVSTLTIQRTQQEDSAVYLCASSYLRGAVNSPLHFGNGTRLTVT.

Only one count was recorded for this clone. This sequence joins TRBV29-1 and TRBJ2-7, with a possible D match to TRBD1 (6 bases). The CDR3 has 14 residues. The V gene's germline CDR1 is SQVTM and CDR2 ANQGSEA. V lost 7 bases to trimming and J lost 3 bases, with 19 bases between them. CDR3 in DNA: TGCAGCGCCAATAGGGACAATGCGCTCTACGAGCAGTACTTC. Translation gives CSANRDNALYEQYF.

The rearrangement links TRBV9 to TRBJ2-7, with D tentatively TRBD1 (5 bases). The CDR3 is made up of 15 amino acids. The ends were cut back, 0 bases at V and 4 bases at J, with 14 bases in the middle. Germline loops: CDR1 SGDLS, CDR2 YYNGEE. This CDR3 reads CASSVDLGENYEQYF. The DNA for the CDR3 is TGTGCCAGCAGCGTAGATTTAGGGGAAAATTACGAGCAGTACTTC.

The chain carries TRBV7-9 and TRBJ2-1; 9 bases are shared with TRBD2. The CDR3 sequence is 16 residues long. The V segment lost 5 bases and the J segment 8 bases; nucleotides outside the gene matches: 13. Germline V lookup: CDR1 SEHNR, CDR2 FQNEAQ (reference sequence). The CDR3 protein is CASSPPLAGVMYEQFF. As DNA, the CDR3 is TGTGCCAGCAGCCCCCCTTTAGCGGGAGTTATGTATGAGCAGTTCTTC.

The V call is TRBV29-1, the J call TRBJ2-7; 8 nucleotides agree with TRBD2. This CDR3 comprises 14 residues. The trim removed 7 bases at V and 2 bases at J, leaving 10 bases unmatched. Germline V lookup: CDR1 SQVTM, CDR2 ANQGSEA. This CDR3 is CSAARGLVPYEQYF. The CDR3 DNA follows: TGCAGCGCCGCAAGGGGACTAGTTCCCTACGAGCAGTACTTC.

The chain couples TRBV29-1 to TRBJ1-2; D is perhaps TRBD1 (5 bases). The V end lost 5 bases, the J end lost 5 bases, and 9 bases lay between the germline ends. The CDR3 is 11 residues long. Germline V CDR1 and CDR2: SQVTM, ANQGSEA. The CDR3 DNA reads as TGCAGCGTTCTCGACAGTTATGGCTACACCTTC. This codes for CSVLDSYGYTF.

This clone has only a few counts. This chain joins TRBV7-9 and TRBJ1-2; D not resolved. The germline V and J ends were trimmed by 4 bases and 8 bases, with 14 bases remaining between them. Germline values: CDR1 SEHNR, CDR2 FQNEAQ (reference sequence). The CDR3 spans 13 residues. CDR3 loop: CASSSDRTEGYTF. The CDR3 DNA reads TGTGCCAGCAGCTCAGATAGAACAGAGGGCTACACCTTC. Variable domain in full (rest from reference TRBV7-9 and TRBJ1-2): DTGVSQNPRHKITKRGQNVTFRCDPISEHNRLYWYRQTLGQGPEFLTYFQNEAQLEKSRLLSDRFSAERPKGSFSTLEIQRTEQGDSAMYLCASSSDRTEGYTFGSGTRLTVV.

This chain joins TRBV5-1 and TRBJ1-1; 7 bases map to TRBD1. The CDR3 is 15 amino acids. V was clipped by 0 bases and J by 4 bases; unmatched bases: 6. CDR1 is SGHRS and CDR2 is YFSETQ in the germline V gene. CDR3 coding DNA: TGCGCCAGCAGCTTGGGCGACAGGGAGGCCACTGAAGCTTTCTTT. Protein product: CASSLGDREATEAFF.

The chain has TRBV19 and TRBJ1-2, with a possible D match to TRBD1 (6 bases). Trimming took off 6 bases at V and 3 bases at J, with 14 bases between the two ends. Germline loops: CDR1 LNHDA, CDR2 SQIVND (reference sequence). CDR3 length: 14 residues. The CDR3 nucleotides read TGTGCCAGTAGAAACAGGGACCACGACTATGGCTACACCTTC. As protein: CASRNRDHDYGYTF.

The chain uses TRBV30 and TRBJ1-4; perhaps TRBD1 as D (5 bases). CDR3 length: 15 residues. Germline V gives CDR1 GTSNPN, CDR2 SVGIG (reference sequence). Trimming took 3 bases from V and 4 from J, leaving 15 bases between them. The CDR3 DNA reads as TGTGCCTGGAGCATTAATACAGGTGTTAATGAAAAACTGTTTTTT. Protein: CAWSINTGVNEKLFF.

This chain uses TRBV30 with TRBJ1-1, with D possibly TRBD1 on 5 matching bases. In germline, CDR1 is GTSNPN, CDR2 SVGIG (reference sequence). Trimming removed 3 bases from V and 3 bases from J, with 8 bases in between. The CDR3 runs 12 residues. CDR3 sequence: CAWSVRDTEAFF. CDR3 DNA sequence: TGTGCCTGGAGCGTCAGGGACACTGAAGCTTTCTTT.

The CDR3 nucleotides are TGTGCCAGCAGCTTTAACGACAGGAAGAATGGCTACACCTTC. It specifies CASSFNDRKNGYTF. The chain couples TRBV11-2 to TRBJ1-2; a possible D gene is TRBD1 (6 bases). Germline V gene lookup returns CDR1 SGHAT and CDR2 FQNNGV. Trimming cost V 3 bases and J 6 bases, with 14 bases left between them. The CDR3 has 14 residues.

The V call is TRBV9, the J call TRBJ2-1; 12 bases map to TRBD2. Germline V CDR1 and CDR2: SGDLS, YYNGEE. The length of the CDR3 is 16 residues. J gave up 8 bases and V 5 bases, and 11 bases lay outside the gene matches. CDR3 residues: CASSEEASGGADEQFF. The DNA of the CDR3 is TGTGCCAGCAGTGAAGAGGCTAGCGGGGGGGCCGATGAGCAGTTCTTC. Based on the CDR3 plus reference TRBV9 and TRBJ2-1, the full variable domain is DSGVTQTPKHLITATGQRVTLRCSPRSGDLSVYWYQQSLDQGLQFLIQYYNGEERAKGNILERFSAQQFPDLHSELNLSSLELGDSALYFCASSEEASGGADEQFFGPGTRLTVL.

The table lists this clone with a few counts. The chain employs TRBV5-6 and TRBJ2-3; D call uncertain. CDR1 is SGHDT, CDR2 YYEEEE, per germline. This CDR3 is 15 amino acids long. Trimming left V 2 bases short and J 6 bases short, with 16 bases between. The CDR3 region is CASSLRGQDWDTQYF. The DNA of the CDR3 is TGTGCCAGCAGCTTACGTGGTCAGGATTGGGATACGCAGTATTTT.

The CDR3 DNA follows: TGCGCCAGCAGCGGGGTACAGGGAACTGGAAACACCATATATTTT. It encodes CASSGVQGTGNTIYF. V gene TRBV5-1 combines with J gene TRBJ1-3; maybe TRBD1 (6 bases). Germline CDR1 is SGHRS and CDR2 is YFSETQ. Trimming removed 4 bases from V and 2 bases from J, with 13 bases in between. This CDR3 contains 15 residues.

The rearrangement joins TRBV13 to TRBJ2-3, with 8 nucleotides matching TRBD1. The CDR3 is made up of 16 amino acids. Germline V gene data show CDR1 as PRHDT and CDR2 as FYEKMQ (reference sequence). With V trimmed by 4 bases and J by 4 bases, 10 bases remained unmatched. CDR3 DNA: TGTGCCAGCAGCTCCCGAGGGGCAGGGGGCGCAGATACGCAGTATTTT. This gives the protein CASSSRGAGGADTQYF.